These 26 T cell receptor beta chains came from one sample sequenced in a study of cytomegalovirus exposure and HLA in healthy donors. Primers included in the PCR were 60 Vbeta and 13 Jbeta primers. TCRdb's table, derived via immunoSEQ multiplex PCR, lists solely in-frame clones and lacks some. The sample contains nearly 95,000 clones, 79% of which appear only once. Sample: PBMCs. All receptors derive from a woman aged 40 to 50 in good health and CMV-seronegative.

The V call is TRBV7-6, the J call TRBJ1-4; D call uncertain. Trimming left V 1 base short and J 0 bases short, with 6 bases between. The CDR3 contains 15 residues. Per the germline V gene, CDR1 is SGHVS and CDR2 is FNYEAQ. The CDR3 bases are TGTGCCAGCAGCTTAGAGAGATCAACTAATGAAAAACTGTTTTTT. This translates into CASSLERSTNEKLFF.

The J gene is TRBJ2-5, the V gene TRBV19, with 10 bases that match TRBD2. V trimming: 3 bases; J trimming: 2 bases; junction bases outside the gene matches: 6. CDR3 length: 16 residues. Germline CDR1 is LNHDA and CDR2 is SQIVND (reference sequence). The CDR3, as DNA: TGTGCCAGTAGTATCCAACTAGCGGGAATGCAAGAGACCCAGTACTTC. It yields the protein CASSIQLAGMQETQYF.

This chain uses TRBV6-4 with TRBJ1-2; 7 nucleotides align to TRBD1. This CDR3 contains 14 residues. From germline, CDR1 is MRHNA and CDR2 SNTAGT. V lost 6 bases, J lost 8 bases, and 12 bases stayed unmatched. The CDR3 nucleotides read TGTGCCAGCAGGCCGATGGAGGGGGCGACGGGCTACACCTTC. Translating it yields CASRPMEGATGYTF.

The count of this clone is one. J is TRBJ2-7 and V is TRBV30; 7 bases agree with TRBD1. The CDR3 consists of 14 residues. Germline loops: CDR1 GTSNPN, CDR2 SVGIG (reference sequence). V shed 3 bases, J shed 6 bases, and the junction held 11 bases outside the gene matches. The CDR3 DNA is TGTGCCTGGAGCCTACAGGGGCTCCTAAGCGAGCAGTACTTC. Its protein product is CAWSLQGLLSEQYF.

This clone has only a few counts. The gene calls are TRBV6-1 and TRBJ2-5, with D possibly matching TRBD1 (6 bases). V was shortened by 5 bases and J by 7 bases, with 14 bases between the two germline ends. Looked up from germline, CDR1 is MNHNS and CDR2 is SASEGT. The CDR3 totals 13 residues. CDR3 sequence reads: CASSSTGSGTQYF. The CDR3, as DNA: TGTGCCAGCAGTTCGACAGGCAGCGGGACCCAGTACTTC.

This clone was seen a handful of times. The rearrangement uses TRBV7-3 and TRBJ1-1, with D possibly being TRBD1 (5 bases). Germline lookup yields CDR1 SGHTA and CDR2 FQGTGA. The CDR3 is made up of 13 amino acids. V gave up 6 bases and J gave up 1 base, with 9 bases separating them. This CDR3 is CASRRQPNTEAFF. The CDR3 DNA follows: TGTGCCAGCAGGCGACAGCCGAACACTGAAGCTTTCTTT. The whole variable domain, filled in from reference TRBV7-3 and TRBJ1-1, reads GAGVSQTPSNKVTEKGKYVELRCDPISGHTALYWYRQSLGQGPEFLIYFQGTGAADDSGLPNDRFFAVRPEGSVSTLKIQRTERGDSAVYLCASRRQPNTEAFFGQGTRLTVV.

This clone was found once. V is TRBV6-5 and J is TRBJ1-1; 10 bases are a match to TRBD1. J gave up 4 bases and V 8 bases, and 7 bases lay outside the gene matches. Germline V gene sequence: CDR1 MNHEY, CDR2 SVGAGI. This CDR3 has 14 residues. The CDR3 sequence: CASRPTGGSTEAFF. The CDR3 nucleotides are TGTGCCAGCCGGCCGACAGGGGGCTCCACTGAAGCTTTCTTT.

This chain uses TRBV30 with TRBJ1-1; the D is unclear. Trimming stripped 2 bases from V and 4 bases from J, with 11 bases between. The germline V gene encodes CDR1 GTSNPN and CDR2 SVGIG (reference sequence). The CDR3 has 13 residues. DNA for the CDR3: TGTGCCTGGAGTCGCGAACTAGGCACTGAAGCTTTCTTT. It translates to CAWSRELGTEAFF.

Notes on this clone: The junction does not match germline at one end; this may be a read error. The genes are TRBV6-6 and TRBJ2-7, with 8 bases matching TRBD1. The CDR3 has 14 residues. CDR1 MNHNY and CDR2 SVGAGI come from the germline V gene (reference sequence). The CDR3 is CASSPSTGAPPHDF. The CDR3 DNA follows: TGTGCCAGCAGTCCTTCGACAGGGGCCCCGCCACATGACTTC.

This clone has just a few counts. The chain employs TRBV30 and TRBJ1-1, with D unclear. Germline lookup yields CDR1 GTSNPN and CDR2 SVGIG (reference sequence). V shed 2 bases and J shed 0 bases, with 7 bases lying between them. This CDR3 comprises 13 residues. The CDR3 loop is CAWSLQMNTEAFF. CDR3 DNA sequence: TGTGCCTGGAGTTTGCAGATGAACACTGAAGCTTTCTTT.

J is TRBJ1-1 and V is TRBV10-3; D is perhaps TRBD1 (6 bases). Germline V CDR1 and CDR2: ENHRY, SYGVKD. This CDR3 is 14 amino acids long. With 6 bases removed from V and 1 base from J, the gap between germline ends came to 12 bases. The CDR3 here is CAISKQGENTEAFF. Written as DNA, the CDR3 is TGTGCCATCAGCAAACAGGGAGAGAACACTGAAGCTTTCTTT.

The chain couples TRBV4-1 to TRBJ2-4; 8 bases are a match to TRBD1. This CDR3 contains 17 residues. J gave up 4 bases and V 2 bases, and 10 bases lay outside the gene matches. The germline V gene encodes CDR1 MGHRA and CDR2 YSYEKL. CDR3 region: CASSQTTLRTGKNIQYF. The CDR3 bases are TGCGCCAGCAGCCAAACTACCCTTCGGACAGGGAAAAACATTCAGTACTTC.

The chain has TRBV10-3 and TRBJ2-2; 8 bases agree with TRBD2. CDR3 size: 18 residues. CDR1 is ENHRY and CDR2 is SYGVKD in the germline V gene. J gave up 2 bases and V 0 bases, and 8 bases lay outside the gene matches. In nucleotides, the CDR3 is TGTGCCATCAGTGAGTCAAGGAAGCGGGGGTACAACACCGGGGAGCTGTTTTTT. Protein product: CAISESRKRGYNTGELFF.

V gene TRBV29-1 combines with J gene TRBJ2-1; D remains unclear. Between the trimmed V and J ends, which lost 8 bases and 1 base, there was a span of 15 bases. From germline, CDR1 is SQVTM and CDR2 ANQGSEA. This CDR3 has 14 residues. The CDR3, as DNA: TGCAGCCCACGGAAGTCCGGGTCCTACAATGAGCAGTTCTTC. Encoded protein: CSPRKSGSYNEQFF.

This clone was counted once. This chain links TRBV7-8 with TRBJ1-3, with a weak D call TRBD1 (6 bases). Deletions cut 1 base from V and 4 bases from J, with 11 bases between. The CDR3 sequence is 15 residues long. Germline V CDR1 and CDR2: SGHVS, FQNEAQ. The CDR3 region is CASSLEGTIGNTIYF. The DNA for the CDR3 is TGTGCCAGCAGCTTAGAAGGGACAATCGGAAACACCATATATTTT.

The chain carries TRBV14 and TRBJ1-1, with 8 bases matching TRBD1. V shed 5 bases and J 4 bases; nucleotides not matched to a gene: 9. There are 15 residues in the CDR3. Germline V gives CDR1 SGHDN, CDR2 FVKESK. CDR3 coding DNA: TGTGCCAGCAGCGCCCGGGACAGGCTTCGCACTGAAGCTTTCTTT. It codes for CASSARDRLRTEAFF.

This chain connects TRBV5-1 to TRBJ1-6, with TRBD1 matching 10 bases. V shed 5 bases, J shed 7 bases, and the junction held 15 bases outside the gene matches. CDR3 length: 18 amino acids. Germline V lookup: CDR1 SGHRS, CDR2 YFSETQ. CDR3 sequence (DNA): TGCGCCAGCAGGGCCGGGACAGGGGCTGGATTAACGAATTCACCCCTCCACTTT. The encoded protein is CASRAGTGAGLTNSPLHF.

The chain joins TRBV7-8 to TRBJ2-5; 7 bases are shared with TRBD1. The length of the CDR3 is 16 residues. Trimming cost V 5 bases and J 3 bases; bases outside gene matches: 12. Germline CDR1 and CDR2: SGHVS and FQNEAQ. CDR3 residues: CASSKWDSRVKETQYF. CDR3 in DNA: TGTGCCAGCAGCAAATGGGACAGCCGCGTTAAAGAGACCCAGTACTTC.

The rearrangement joins TRBV5-4 to TRBJ2-5; TRBD1 matches at 8 bases. Trimming cost V 3 bases and J 5 bases; bases outside gene matches: 6. Per germline, CDR1 SGHNT and CDR2 YYREEE (reference sequence). The CDR3 is 14 residues long. CDR3 residues: CASSSGGLGETQYF. The CDR3 DNA follows: TGTGCCAGCAGCTCAGGGGGCTTGGGGGAGACCCAGTACTTC.

The chain employs TRBV11-3 and TRBJ2-7; the D gene is possibly TRBD1 (6 bases). Per the germline V gene, CDR1 is SGHNT and CDR2 is YENEEA. The CDR3 runs to 13 residues. V dropped 3 bases and J dropped 6 bases, with 12 bases sitting between them. The CDR3 spells CASSLGAGGEQYF. The CDR3 nucleotides are TGTGCCAGCAGCTTGGGGGCTGGGGGCGAGCAGTACTTC.

This clone was seen only once. The gene calls are TRBV19 and TRBJ2-7, with TRBD2 matching over 9 bases. CDR1 LNHDA and CDR2 SQIVND come from the germline V gene (reference sequence). V gave up 6 bases and J gave up 1 base; unmatched junction bases: 4. This CDR3 has 14 amino acids. CDR3 in amino acids: CASSQTSGSYEQYF. The CDR3 DNA sequence: TGTGCCAGTAGCCAGACTAGCGGATCCTACGAGCAGTACTTC.

The chain is built from TRBV5-1 and TRBJ2-3, with 10 bases identical to TRBD2. The length of the CDR3 is 14 residues. Germline V gene lookup returns CDR1 SGHRS and CDR2 YFSETQ. V lost 4 bases and J lost 6; bases outside the gene matches: 5. The CDR3 sequence is CASSGAGGFDTQYF. Written as DNA, the CDR3 is TGCGCCAGCAGCGGAGCGGGGGGGTTTGATACGCAGTATTTT.

A few counts support this clone. The CDR3 DNA reads TGTGCCAGCAGCAGACCCGGGACAGGGGGTGATGGCTACACCTTC. Protein product: CASSRPGTGGDGYTF. V is TRBV27 and J is TRBJ1-2, with TRBD1 matching 11 bases. This CDR3 spans 15 amino acids. Germline V lookup: CDR1 MNHEY, CDR2 SMNVEV (reference sequence). Trimming took 6 bases from V and 6 from J; bases not matched to a gene: 9.

The rearrangement joins TRBV6-5 to TRBJ2-3, with 7 bases that match TRBD1. Germline V gene lookup returns CDR1 MNHEY and CDR2 SVGAGI. This CDR3 comprises 15 residues. Unmatched junction bases numbered 10, after V lost 7 bases and J lost 3 bases. The CDR3: CASTRTGVRTDTQYF. CDR3 coding DNA: TGTGCCAGCACCCGAACAGGGGTGAGGACAGATACGCAGTATTTT.

This sequence joins TRBV15 and TRBJ1-5, with 7 bases matching TRBD1. The CDR3 totals 15 residues. V gave up 5 bases and J gave up 0 bases; unmatched junction bases: 4. Germline CDR1 LNHNV, CDR2 YYDKDF (reference sequence). The CDR3: CATSGDRASNQPQHF. CDR3 coding DNA: TGTGCCACCAGCGGTGACAGGGCTAGCAATCAGCCCCAGCATTTT.

V gene TRBV7-2 combines with J gene TRBJ1-6, with D unresolved. Germline values: CDR1 SGHTA, CDR2 FQGNSA. CDR3 size: 14 residues. V was pared by 1 base and J by 9 bases, with 10 bases between. The chain's CDR3 is CASSLGGRPSPLHF. The DNA for the CDR3 is TGTGCCAGCAGCTTAGGTGGCAGGCCTTCACCCCTCCACTTT. Full variable domain (remainder filled in from reference TRBV7-2 and TRBJ1-6): GAGVSQSPSNKVTEKGKDVELRCDPISGHTALYWYRQSLGQGLEFLIYFQGNSAPDKSGLPSDRFSAERTGGSVSTLTIQRTQQEDSAVYLCASSLGGRPSPLHFGNGTRLTVT.